This T cell receptor (beta chain) was documented in a study of CD8+ T cells in alopecia areata (dated by TCRdb to between 2017 and 2018). In terms of the full investigation: Treated patients were enrolled in an open-label pilot trial of oral tofacitinib, 5 to 10 mg twice daily, for moderate-to-severe alopecia areata. Patients stayed on tofacitinib for 6 to 18 months and then had 6 months of follow-up off drug so that delayed response and recurrence could be assessed. High-throughput TCRbeta sequencing was used to examine T cell clonal expansion in alopecia areata in both the C3H/HeJ mouse model and human patients. In humans, TCRbeta sequencing was performed on scalp tissue and on sorted CD4+ and CD8+ peripheral blood T cells from healthy controls and from patients with patchy or totalis/universalis alopecia areata. Biopsies were taken from tofacitinib-treated patients at baseline and again at 4 and 24 weeks into treatment, and several of those patients also had a later scalp biopsy. Scalp clonality was compared among normal scalp (n=4), patchy alopecia areata scalp (n=8), and alopecia totalis/universalis scalp (n=8). RNA was obtained with the PAXgene miRNA kit for fixed scalp, the miRNeasy kit for PBMCs, and the RNeasy kit for mouse skin. TCRbeta CDR3 regions were amplified by immunoSEQ multiplex PCR using 35 Vbeta forward and 13 Jbeta reverse primers. The full study reports these points: Lesional scalp, especially in alopecia totalis/universalis, showed higher clonality and more expanded CD8+ clones than normal scalp, suggesting antigenic drive. Unlike mouse skin, which is dominated by gammadelta T cells, normal human skin has resident alphabeta T cells that are also sequenced, and this complicates analysis of the scalp TCR repertoire. TCR sequences shared between patients were less clear than in mice, possibly partly because of HLA diversity in the patient population.

Deletion took 4 bases off V and 0 bases off J, with a span of 10 bases between the germline ends. CDR1 and CDR2, looked up from the germline V gene, are SGHTA and FQGNSA. Taken from cysteine to phenylalanine, the CDR3 has 14 residues. Of all the DNA, just the CDR3 is kept, 42 bases in frame from base 1. Comments on this clone: Its specific antigen is unknown. Base quality data are lacking; no much larger clone is found one base away.

The library came from the immunoSEQ multiplex PCR assay. For TCR sequencing, RNA was extracted from every sample and reverse transcribed into cDNA to serve as template. SuperScript III was used to make first-strand cDNA, primed with a 2:1 mix of oligo-dT and random hexamers. Amplification bias was assessed with a synthetic immune receptor repertoire, and residual bias was removed computationally. The paper's processing steps were these. After raw reads were preprocessed to remove errors, the CDR3 was defined following IMGT conventions as running from the conserved cysteine to phenylalanine. Clonality was calculated as 1 minus Shannon entropy normalized by log2 of the number of productive unique TCRs. Scalp TCRbeta sequences were cross-referenced with sorted blood CD4 and CD8 repertoires so that the CD4 or CD8 identity of scalp clones could be inferred. Entries here come from immuneACCESS through TCRdb and include only in-frame sequences with V and J called. Some clones fail to appear in such tables; in the studies checked, an unresolved V gene covers under half of the shortfall, and the cause of the remainder is unknown. The V and J calls and clone size were taken over from that table, and D and trimming were inferred from the DNA. The sample records fewer than 200,000 clones, 50% to 70% of which are singletons. The top ten constitute roughly 14% of the sample.

The time point label on this specimen signifies: baseline before oral tofacitinib. From alopecia areata patients, peripheral blood was collected along with lesional scalp punch biopsies. PBMCs were isolated by density centrifugation and stained for CD3, CD4 and CD8, after which CD4+ and CD8+ T cells were sorted on a FACSAria. The sample was CD4+ T cells sorted from blood, taken at week 0. The sequence was collected from a human donor with alopecia areata. The chain is made from TRBV7-2 and TRBJ2-7; there is no confident call for the D gene. The DNA sequence is as follows: TGTGCCAGCAGCTCGGGTTACGGCTCCTACGAGCAGTACTTC. This codes for CASSSGYGSYEQYF.